Following are 12 T cell receptor beta chains from one sample sequenced in a study of control samples from healthy donors and cancer patients. Produced via immunoSEQ multiplex PCR; TCRdb's table is partial and in-frame only. The sample lists roughly 80,000 clones, around 92% occurring once. Source material: blood. These receptors came from an older woman in good health.

This clone showed up just once. The chain recombines TRBV5-1 with TRBJ2-3, with D unclear. V was shortened by 3 bases and J by 1 base, with 15 bases between the two germline ends. The CDR3 length is 16 residues. CDR1 and CDR2 (germline): SGHRS, YFSETQ. The CDR3 DNA reads as TGCGCCAGCAGCTCCTCGGGTCGACACGGCACAGATACGCAGTATTTT. It is translated as CASSSSGRHGTDTQYF.

The sample holds one count of this clone. The gene calls are TRBV12-3 or TRBV12-4 and TRBJ1-1, with a weak D call TRBD1 (6 bases). Trimming pared 3 bases from V and 11 bases from J, leaving 13 bases between. CDR3 length: 12 amino acids. CDR3 sequence reads: CASSLQGRWAFF. The DNA for the CDR3 is TGTGCCAGCAGTTTGCAGGGGAGATGGGCTTTCTTT.

This sequence joins TRBV27 and TRBJ1-4, with 9 bases lining up with TRBD1. CDR1 and CDR2 from the germline V gene are MNHEY and SMNVEV (reference sequence). CDR3 length: 13 amino acids. V trimming: 6 bases; J trimming: 5 bases; junction bases outside the gene matches: 1. The CDR3 DNA reads as TGTGCCAGCAGGGACAGGGGAAATGAAAAACTGTTTTTT. Protein: CASRDRGNEKLFF.

V and J are TRBV28 and TRBJ2-6; 8 bases are a match to TRBD2. The CDR3 spans 18 residues. V lost 6 bases, J lost 1 base, and 11 bases stayed unmatched. CDR1 MDHEN and CDR2 SYDVKM come from the germline V gene. The CDR3 DNA reads TGTGCCAGCAGACCTACTAGCGGAGCGAGTTCTGGGGCCAACGTCCTGACTTTC. The encoded protein is CASRPTSGASSGANVLTF. Variable domain in full (rest from reference TRBV28 and TRBJ2-6): DVKVTQSSRYLVKRTGEKVFLECVQDMDHENMFWYRQDPGLGLRLIYFSYDVKMKEKGDIPEGYSVSREKKERFSLILESASTNQTSMYLCASRPTSGASSGANVLTFGAGSRLTVL.

Only one count was recorded for this clone. V is TRBV12-3 or TRBV12-4 and J is TRBJ2-7; a possible D gene is TRBD2 (6 bases). Trimming left V 3 bases short and J 6 bases short, with 9 bases between. The CDR3 is 12 residues long. The CDR3 bases are TGTGCCAGCAGTTTTGCGGGAATCGAGCAGTACTTC. It encodes CASSFAGIEQYF.

The chain employs TRBV4-1 and TRBJ1-2; 7 bases are shared with TRBD1. There are 16 residues in the CDR3. Germline CDR1 reads MGHRA; CDR2 reads YSYEKL. Trimming at V came to 1 base and at J to 6 bases, leaving 11 bases not matched to a gene. CDR3 sequence reads: CASSQGIDRDRHGYTF. In DNA form, the CDR3 reads TGCGCCAGCAGCCAAGGAATTGACAGGGACCGGCATGGCTACACCTTC.

The chain has TRBV6-5 and TRBJ1-2; 8 nucleotides match TRBD1. With V trimmed by 10 bases and J by 0 bases, 4 bases remained unmatched. The CDR3 contains 13 residues. Germline values: CDR1 MNHEY, CDR2 SVGAGI. CDR3 sequence reads: CATRQGTNYGYTF. CDR3 DNA sequence: TGTGCCACCAGACAGGGGACTAACTATGGCTACACCTTC.

The chain combines TRBV18 with TRBJ2-7, with 11 nucleotides matching TRBD2. This CDR3 has 15 amino acids. J was trimmed by 3 bases and V by 4 bases; bases with no gene match: 5. Germline V gene data show CDR1 as KGHSH and CDR2 as LQKENI. The CDR3 sequence is CASSRTGTSGYEQYF. The CDR3 DNA reads TGTGCCAGCTCACGGACCGGGACTAGCGGCTACGAGCAGTACTTC.

The J gene is TRBJ1-2, the V gene TRBV12-2. TRBV12-2 is marked as a pseudogene. The CDR3 sequence is 13 residues long. The CDR3 DNA follows: TGTGCAAGTCCGACTCCCTCCTCCTATGGCTACACCTTC. Translating it yields CASPTPSSYGYTF.

The CDR3 bases are TGTGCCAGCAGCTTAGGTCGGGACGGGCAACACGGTCAGCCCCAGCATTTT. The encoded protein is CASSLGRDGQHGQPQHF. The chain is built from TRBV11-2 and TRBJ1-5, with TRBD1 as a possible D gene (5 bases). Germline V gives CDR1 SGHAT, CDR2 FQNNGV. There are 17 residues in the CDR3. The V gene lost 1 base and the J gene lost 6 bases, with 19 bases spanning the gap.

To note about this clone: Different DNA sequences within this sample yield the same CDR3. The chain has TRBV28 and TRBJ1-5; TRBD1 might be the D (5 bases). The germline V and J ends were trimmed by 5 bases and 7 bases, with 9 bases remaining between them. The germline CDR1 and CDR2 sequences are MDHEN and SYDVKM. The CDR3 spans 12 residues. The CDR3 protein is CASSRGSQPQHF. The CDR3 DNA reads TGTGCCAGCAGTAGGGGTTCCCAGCCCCAGCATTTT.

This rearrangement joins TRBV10-1 to TRBJ1-3, with TRBD1 matching over 7 bases. CDR1 WNHNN and CDR2 SYGVQD come from the germline V gene (reference sequence). The CDR3 extends over 15 amino acids. Trimming removed 0 bases from V and 3 bases from J; junction bases left unmatched: 2. The CDR3 nucleotides read TGCGCCAGCAGTGAGTCGACAGGGATTGGAAACACCATATATTTT. This encodes CASSESTGIGNTIYF.